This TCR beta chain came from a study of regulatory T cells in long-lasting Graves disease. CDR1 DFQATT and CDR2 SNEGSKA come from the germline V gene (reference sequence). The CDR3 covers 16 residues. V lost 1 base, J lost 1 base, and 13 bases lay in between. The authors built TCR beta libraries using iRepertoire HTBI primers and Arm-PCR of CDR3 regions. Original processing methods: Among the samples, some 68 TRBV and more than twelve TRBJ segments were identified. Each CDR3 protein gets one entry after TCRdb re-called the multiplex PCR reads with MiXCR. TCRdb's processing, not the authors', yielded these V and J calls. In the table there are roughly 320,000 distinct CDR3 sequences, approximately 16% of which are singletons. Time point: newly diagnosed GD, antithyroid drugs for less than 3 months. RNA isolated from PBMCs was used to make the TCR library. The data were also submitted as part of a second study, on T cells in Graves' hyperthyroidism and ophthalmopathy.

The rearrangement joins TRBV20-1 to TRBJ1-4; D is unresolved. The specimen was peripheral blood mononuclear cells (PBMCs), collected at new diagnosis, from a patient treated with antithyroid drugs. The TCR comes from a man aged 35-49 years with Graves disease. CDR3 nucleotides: TGCAGTGCTAGAGTTTTGGGATCTCAAACTAATGAAAAACTGTTTTTT. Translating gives CSARVLGSQTNEKLFF.